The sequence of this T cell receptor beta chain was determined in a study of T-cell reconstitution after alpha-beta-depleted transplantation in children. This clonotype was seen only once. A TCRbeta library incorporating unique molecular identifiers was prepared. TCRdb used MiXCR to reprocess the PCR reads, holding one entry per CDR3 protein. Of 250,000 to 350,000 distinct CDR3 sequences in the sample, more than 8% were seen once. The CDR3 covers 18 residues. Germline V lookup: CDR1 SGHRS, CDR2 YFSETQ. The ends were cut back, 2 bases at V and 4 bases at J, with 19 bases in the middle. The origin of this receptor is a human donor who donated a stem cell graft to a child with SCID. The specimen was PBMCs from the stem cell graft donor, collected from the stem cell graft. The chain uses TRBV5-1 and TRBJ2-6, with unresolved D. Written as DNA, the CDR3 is TGCGCCAGCAGCTTCCGGACCCAAGTGTTTTGGGGGGCCAACGTCCTGACTTTC. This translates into CASSFRTQVFWGANVLTF.